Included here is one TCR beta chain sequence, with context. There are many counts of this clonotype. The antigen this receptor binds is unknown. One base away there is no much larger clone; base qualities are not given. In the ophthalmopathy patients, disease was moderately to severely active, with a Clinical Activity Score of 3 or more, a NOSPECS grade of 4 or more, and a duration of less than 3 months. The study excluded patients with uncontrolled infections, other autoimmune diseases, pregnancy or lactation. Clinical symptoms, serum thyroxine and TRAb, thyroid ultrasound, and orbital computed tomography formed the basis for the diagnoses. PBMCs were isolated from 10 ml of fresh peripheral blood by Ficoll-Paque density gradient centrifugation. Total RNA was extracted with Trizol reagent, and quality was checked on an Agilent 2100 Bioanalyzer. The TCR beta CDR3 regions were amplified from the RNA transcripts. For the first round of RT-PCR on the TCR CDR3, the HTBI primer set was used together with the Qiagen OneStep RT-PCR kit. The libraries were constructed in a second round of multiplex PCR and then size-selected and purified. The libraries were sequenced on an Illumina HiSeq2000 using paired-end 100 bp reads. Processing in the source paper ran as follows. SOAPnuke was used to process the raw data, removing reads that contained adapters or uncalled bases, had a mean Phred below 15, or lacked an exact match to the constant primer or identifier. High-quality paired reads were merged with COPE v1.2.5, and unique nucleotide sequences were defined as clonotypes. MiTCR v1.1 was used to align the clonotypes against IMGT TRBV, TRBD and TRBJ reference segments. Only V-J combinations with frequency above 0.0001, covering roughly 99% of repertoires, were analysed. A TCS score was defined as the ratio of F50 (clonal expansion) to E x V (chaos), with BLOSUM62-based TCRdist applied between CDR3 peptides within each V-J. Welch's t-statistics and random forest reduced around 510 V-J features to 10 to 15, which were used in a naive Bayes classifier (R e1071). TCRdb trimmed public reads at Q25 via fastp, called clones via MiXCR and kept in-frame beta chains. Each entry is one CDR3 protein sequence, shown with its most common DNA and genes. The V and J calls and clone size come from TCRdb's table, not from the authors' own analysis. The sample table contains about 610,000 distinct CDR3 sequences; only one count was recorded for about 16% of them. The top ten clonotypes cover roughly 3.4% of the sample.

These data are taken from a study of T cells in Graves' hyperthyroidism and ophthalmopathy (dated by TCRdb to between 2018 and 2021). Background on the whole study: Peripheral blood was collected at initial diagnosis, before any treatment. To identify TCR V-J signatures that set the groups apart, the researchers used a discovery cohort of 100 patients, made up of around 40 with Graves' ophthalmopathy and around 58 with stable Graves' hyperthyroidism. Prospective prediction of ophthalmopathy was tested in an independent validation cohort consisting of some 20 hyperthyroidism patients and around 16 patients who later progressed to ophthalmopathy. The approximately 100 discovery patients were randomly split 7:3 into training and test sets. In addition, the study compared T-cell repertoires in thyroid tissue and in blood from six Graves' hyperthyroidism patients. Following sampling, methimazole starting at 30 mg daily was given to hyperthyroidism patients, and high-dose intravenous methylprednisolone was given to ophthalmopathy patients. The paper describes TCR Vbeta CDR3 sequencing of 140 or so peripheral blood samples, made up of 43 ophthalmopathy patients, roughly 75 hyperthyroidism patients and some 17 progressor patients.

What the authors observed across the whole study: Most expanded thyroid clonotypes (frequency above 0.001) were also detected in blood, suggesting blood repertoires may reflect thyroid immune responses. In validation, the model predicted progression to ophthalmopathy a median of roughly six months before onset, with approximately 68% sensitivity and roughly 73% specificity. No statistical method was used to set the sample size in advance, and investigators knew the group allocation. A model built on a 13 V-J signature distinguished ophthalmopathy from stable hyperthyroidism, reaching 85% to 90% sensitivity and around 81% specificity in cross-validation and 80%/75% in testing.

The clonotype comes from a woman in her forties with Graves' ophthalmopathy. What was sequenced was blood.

The CDR3 protein: CATSGNGPTDTQYF. Read as DNA, the sequence is TGTGCCACCTCCGGGAACGGCCCCACAGATACGCAGTATTTT. Recombination joined TRBV6-2 or TRBV6-3 with TRBJ2-3; matching of 5 bases hints at TRBD2 as the D gene. Cut back by 10 bases and 2 bases, the V and J ends lie 16 bases apart. Based on the germline V gene, the CDR1 and CDR2 sequences are MNHEY and SVGEGT. From the cysteine up to the phenylalanine, the CDR3 has a length of 14 residues. Only CDR3 DNA is held: 42 bases, read in frame from base 1.